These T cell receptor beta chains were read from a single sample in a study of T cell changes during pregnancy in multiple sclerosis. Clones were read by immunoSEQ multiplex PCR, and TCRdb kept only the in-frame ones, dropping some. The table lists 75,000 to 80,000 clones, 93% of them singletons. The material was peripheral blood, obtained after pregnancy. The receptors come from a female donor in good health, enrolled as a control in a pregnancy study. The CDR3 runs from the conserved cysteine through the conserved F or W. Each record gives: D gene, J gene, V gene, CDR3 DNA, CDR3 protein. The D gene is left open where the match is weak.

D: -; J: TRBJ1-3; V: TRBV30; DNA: TGTGCCTGGAGTGTACAACGTGGAAACACCATATATTTT; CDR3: CAWSVQRGNTIYF
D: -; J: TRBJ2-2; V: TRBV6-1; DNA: TGTGCCAGCAGTGTTCTACCAGGGGACACCGGGGAGCTGTTTTTT; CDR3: CASSVLPGDTGELFF
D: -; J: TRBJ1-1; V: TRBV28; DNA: TGTGCCAGCACCTTTTACAAGAACACTGAAGCTTTCTTT; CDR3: CASTFYKNTEAFF
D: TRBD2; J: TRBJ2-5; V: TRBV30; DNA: TGTGCCTGGAGTCCTAGCGGGGGGGTCAAAGAGACCCAGTACTTC; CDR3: CAWSPSGGVKETQYF
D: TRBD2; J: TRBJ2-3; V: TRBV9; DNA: TGTGCCAGCTGCCGGGGGGAGCGGGGGGCCACTAGCACAGATACGCAGTATTTT; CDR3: CASCRGERGATSTDTQYF
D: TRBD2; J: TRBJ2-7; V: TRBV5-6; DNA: TGTGCCAGCAGCAAAGTCGAGCGGGGGGGGTACGAGCAGTACTTC; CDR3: CASSKVERGGYEQYF
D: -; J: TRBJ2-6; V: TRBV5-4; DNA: TGTGCCAGCAGCCCTAAGGACAGGAATAGCGGCTCTGGGGCCAACGTCCTGACTTTC; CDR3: CASSPKDRNSGSGANVLTF
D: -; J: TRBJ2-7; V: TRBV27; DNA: TGTGCCAGCAGTTTCGCCGCCGCCCGGGGGTACGAGCAGTACTTC; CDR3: CASSFAAARGYEQYF
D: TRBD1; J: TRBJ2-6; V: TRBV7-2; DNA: TGTGCCAGCATCCAGGGACAGGGATGGGCCAACGTCCTGACTTTC; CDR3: CASIQGQGWANVLTF
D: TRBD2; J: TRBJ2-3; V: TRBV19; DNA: TGTGCCAGTAGTACTAGCGGGAGTGATACGCAGTATTTT; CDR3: CASSTSGSDTQYF
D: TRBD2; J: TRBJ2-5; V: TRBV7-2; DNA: TGTGCCAGCAGCTTAAGACTAGCGAGCCAAGAGACCCAGTACTTC; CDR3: CASSLRLASQETQYF
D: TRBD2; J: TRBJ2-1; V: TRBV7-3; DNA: TGTGCCAGCAGCTTAGGGACTAGCGACGGGGGGCAGTTCTTC; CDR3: CASSLGTSDGGQFF
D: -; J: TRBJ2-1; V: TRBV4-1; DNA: TGCGCCAGCAGCCCGACACGTCTCAATGAGCAGTTCTTC; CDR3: CASSPTRLNEQFF
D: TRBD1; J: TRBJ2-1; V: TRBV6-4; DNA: TGTGCCAGCAGCGTAACAGGGGTCGACAATGAGCAGTTCTTC; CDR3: CASSVTGVDNEQFF
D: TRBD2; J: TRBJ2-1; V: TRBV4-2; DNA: TGTGCCAGCAGCCCCGGACTAGCGCGAAATGAGCAGTTCTTC; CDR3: CASSPGLARNEQFF
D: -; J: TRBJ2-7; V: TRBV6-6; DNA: TGTGCCAGCGCCCGCAGCGAGGCCTACGAGCAGTACTTC; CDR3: CASARSEAYEQYF
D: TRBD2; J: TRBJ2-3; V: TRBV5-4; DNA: TGTGCCAGCAGCCCCAAAGCGGGAGCAGATACGCAGTATTTT; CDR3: CASSPKAGADTQYF
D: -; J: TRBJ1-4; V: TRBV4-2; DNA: TGTGCCAGCAGCCAAGCTCCGGTAGCAGATGAAAAACTGTTTTTT; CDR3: CASSQAPVADEKLFF
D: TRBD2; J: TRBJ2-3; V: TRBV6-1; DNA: TGTGCCAGCAGTGTTGGACTAGCGGGGGCAGATACGCAGTATTTT; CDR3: CASSVGLAGADTQYF